Listed here is a single TCR beta chain. The CDR3 is made up of 18 amino acids. V shed 5 bases and J shed 6 bases, with 25 bases lying between them. Germline values: CDR1 MDHEN, CDR2 SYDVKM. The sample belongs to a study of blood T cell repertoires in COVID-19. For the study at large: Researchers got acute and convalescent COVID-19 samples from the United States, Italy and Spain. Sample material is recorded as cDNA or gDNA derived from T cells, B-cell-depleted T cells, or PBMCs.

Authors' processing steps: Reference gene primer amplification yielded estimated nucleated cell counts. Clones were sequenced by immunoSEQ multiplex PCR, and TCRdb holds only the in-frame ones, with some missing. Clonal size and the V and J genes are those of that table, whereas D and trimming came from the DNA. Of some 190,000 clones in the sample, 80% to 90% are singletons; the top ten hold about 5%. The TCR originated in a woman older than 75 with acute or convalescent COVID-19. The gene calls are TRBV28 and TRBJ2-2; TRBD2 is a possible D gene (6 bases). Sequenced material: peripheral blood. The CDR3 region has the DNA TGTGCCAGCAGTCGAAGAGCGGGCCTCCTGGGTTGGTCCGGGGAGCTGTTTTTT. Encoded protein: CASSRRAGLLGWSGELFF.